Here is one T cell receptor beta chain with its context. The antigen is unknown. Cell sorting on a FACSAria was used to separate CD4+ and CD8+ T cells from the PBMCs. The germline gives CDR1 SGHDT, CDR2 YYEEEE. The CDR3 extends over 15 amino acids. Trimming shortened V by 4 bases and J by 4 bases, and 15 bases separated the two germline ends. The record originates from a study of CD8+ T cells in alopecia areata. General study points: Relative to mice, TCR sharing across patients was less clear, a difference possibly HLA-related.

As the sequencing template, cDNA was produced by extracting RNA and reverse transcribing it. Assay: immunoSEQ multiplex PCR; the TCRdb copy retains only in-frame clones and omits some. The sample yields some 56,000 clones, about 96% seen once. This TCR was recovered from a human donor with alopecia areata. The sequences come from CD8+ T cells sorted from blood, collected at week 0. This rearrangement joins TRBV5-6 to TRBJ2-1, with D possibly being TRBD2 (6 bases). The CDR3 DNA follows: TGTGCCAGCAGCCCCCCCGGCGGGGCTTACAATGAGCAGTTCTTC. Translating gives CASSPPGGAYNEQFF.